This record covers a single T cell receptor beta chain. These data originate in a study of blood T cell repertoires in COVID-19. Study information: The United States, Italy and Spain were the sources of the acute and convalescent COVID-19 samples. The cDNA or gDNA used as material had been derived from T cells, B-cell-depleted T cells, or PBMCs.

Authors' processing steps: Reference gene primer amplification yielded estimated nucleated cell counts. Libraries were prepared by immunoSEQ multiplex PCR; TCRdb keeps only in-frame clonotypes and omits some of them. V and J calls and clone size are copied from that table; D and trimming were computed from the DNA. The sample includes over 95,000 clones, roughly 81% of them seen just once. The sample comprised peripheral blood. The receptor comes from a middle-aged man with acute or convalescent COVID-19.

The CDR3 here is CASSFLLKRRGGFTDTQYF. CDR3 nucleotide sequence: TGTGCCAGCAGCTTCCTGCTTAAGCGCCGCGGGGGGTTCACAGATACGCAGTATTTT. V gene TRBV5-8 combines with J gene TRBJ2-3, with TRBD2 matching 8 bases. CDR3 length: 19 residues. V was clipped by 2 bases and J by 2 bases; unmatched bases: 16. Germline assignment: CDR1 SGHTS and CDR2 YDEGEE.